This T cell receptor beta chain was found in a study of control samples from healthy donors and cancer patients. The protocol was immunoSEQ multiplex PCR, while the TCRdb copy is restricted to in-frame clones and leaves out a portion. The sample records 390,000 or so clones, over 75% being singletons. The CDR3 has 14 amino acids. Germline CDR1 SGDLS, CDR2 YYNGEE. Trimming stripped 3 bases from V and 3 bases from J, with 9 bases between. The receptor was isolated from a middle-aged man with head and neck cancer. The chain combines TRBV9 with TRBJ1-4; D perhaps matches TRBD1 (6 bases). Sequencing was carried out using PBMCs. The CDR3 spells CASSAGQSNEKLFF. The CDR3 nucleotides read TGTGCCAGCAGCGCTGGACAGTCTAATGAAAAACTGTTTTTT. Combining the CDR3 with reference TRBV9 and TRBJ1-4 gives the whole variable domain DSGVTQTPKHLITATGQRVTLRCSPRSGDLSVYWYQQSLDQGLQFLIQYYNGEERAKGNILERFSAQQFPDLHSELNLSSLELGDSALYFCASSAGQSNEKLFFGSGTQLSVL.